The 29 T cell receptor beta chains in this list originate from one sample, sequenced in a study of blood T cell repertoires in COVID-19. Here immunoSEQ multiplex PCR was the method, and the copy in TCRdb shows in-frame clones only, minus some. The sample shows around 200,000 clones, less than 90% of them seen only once. Sequencing was performed on peripheral blood. The receptors shown here come from a woman between 70 and 85 years old with COVID-19, enrolled during active disease.

The genes are TRBV12-3 or TRBV12-4 and TRBJ1-1, with D unclear. This CDR3 is 12 amino acids long. The V end lost 4 bases, the J end lost 1 base, and 4 bases lay between the germline ends. The CDR3 here is CASSYRNTEAFF. The CDR3 nucleotides read TGTGCCAGCAGTTACAGGAACACTGAAGCTTTCTTT.

Regarding this clone: The junction departs from germline at one end; a sequencing error may be responsible. This same CDR3 is encoded by further DNA sequences in the sample. V usage is TRBV5-1 and J usage is TRBJ2-2; 9 bases map to TRBD1. CDR3 length equals 16 residues. Per germline, CDR1 SGHRS and CDR2 YFSETQ. The CDR3 is CASSLTGGGGTGELFF. CDR3 DNA sequence: TGCGCCAGCAGCCTTACAGGGGGCGGCGGGACCGGGGAGCTATTTTTT.

The chain carries TRBV2 and TRBJ1-5; 9 nucleotides agree with TRBD1. The CDR3 has 15 amino acids. Germline trimming cut 6 bases from V and 3 bases from J; bases unmatched to any gene: 6. Germline CDR1 is SNHLY and CDR2 is FYNNEI. In DNA form, the CDR3 reads TGTGCCAGCAGAAGCCGGGACAGGGCCAATCAGCCCCAGCATTTT. It codes for CASRSRDRANQPQHF. The entire variable domain, with the rest obtained from reference TRBV2 and TRBJ1-5, is as follows: EPEVTQTPSHQVTQMGQEVILRCVPISNHLYFYWYRQILGQKVEFLVSFYNNEISEKSEIFDDQFSVERPDGSNFTLKIRSTKLEDSAMYFCASRSRDRANQPQHFGDGTRLSIL.

This chain uses TRBV30 with TRBJ1-1; no clear D gene. Per the germline V gene, CDR1 is GTSNPN and CDR2 is SVGIG (reference sequence). The CDR3 loop spans 13 amino acids. The ends were cut back, 4 bases at V and 1 base at J, with 10 bases in the middle. CDR3 loop: CAWTGYKNTEAFF. The CDR3 DNA reads TGTGCCTGGACGGGTTATAAGAACACTGAAGCTTTCTTT.

This clone was detected only once. The chain has TRBV28 and TRBJ1-2; 8 positions agree with TRBD1. The junction had 6 bases not matched to a gene; V was cut back by 5 bases and J by 4 bases. Looked up from germline, CDR1 is MDHEN and CDR2 is SYDVKM. The CDR3 has 14 amino acids. The CDR3 coding sequence is TGTGCCAGCAGTCACCGGACAGGGCCCTATGGCTACACCTTC. As protein: CASSHRTGPYGYTF.

A single count supports this clone. The chain is built from TRBV7-9 and TRBJ1-1; maybe TRBD1 (5 bases). Germline-derived CDR1 and CDR2 are SEHNR and FQNEAQ (reference sequence). V lost 3 bases and J 0 bases, leaving 8 bases between the germline ends. CDR3 length: 14 amino acids. CDR3 region: CASSLGGVNTEAFF. CDR3 sequence (DNA): TGTGCCAGCAGCTTGGGGGGGGTGAACACTGAAGCTTTCTTT. The full variable domain, completed using reference TRBV7-9 and TRBJ1-1, is DTGVSQNPRHKITKRGQNVTFRCDPISEHNRLYWYRQTLGQGPEFLTYFQNEAQLEKSRLLSDRFSAERPKGSFSTLEIQRTEQGDSAMYLCASSLGGVNTEAFFGQGTRLTVV.

The CDR3 DNA sequence: TGTGCCTGGGCCAGGGGAAGGGGCACTGAAGCTTTCTTT. Its protein product is CAWARGRGTEAFF. The chain uses TRBV30 and TRBJ1-1; tentatively, D is TRBD1 (6 bases). From germline, CDR1 is GTSNPN and CDR2 SVGIG (reference sequence). This CDR3 comprises 13 residues. With 5 bases removed from V and 4 bases from J, the gap between germline ends came to 14 bases.

The CDR3 DNA is TGTGCCATCAGTGAGTCGGGGTTCATGACTAGCGGGTCCTCCGGGCGTTACAATGAGCAGTTCTTC. Encoded protein: CAISESGFMTSGSSGRYNEQFF. V and J are TRBV10-3 and TRBJ2-1; 10 bases line up with TRBD2. Trimming at V came to 0 bases and at J to 4 bases, leaving 21 bases not matched to a gene. This CDR3 region has 22 residues. Per germline, CDR1 ENHRY and CDR2 SYGVKD.

The chain uses TRBV9 and TRBJ2-3, with D tentatively TRBD1 (5 bases). This CDR3 comprises 15 residues. Germline-derived CDR1 and CDR2 are SGDLS and YYNGEE. V lost 3 bases and J 0 bases, leaving 11 bases between the germline ends. The CDR3 sequence: CASSGGGASTDTQYF. In DNA, the CDR3 is TGTGCCAGCAGCGGTGGTGGGGCCAGCACAGATACGCAGTATTTT.

This rearrangement joins TRBV27 to TRBJ2-7; 7 nucleotides line up with TRBD1. Germline CDR1 and CDR2: MNHEY and SMNVEV (reference sequence). V shed 6 bases and J 4 bases; nucleotides not matched to a gene: 9. This CDR3 comprises 14 residues. CDR3 region: CASSAGTAIYEQYF. The CDR3 coding sequence is TGTGCCAGCAGCGCCGGGACAGCAATTTACGAGCAGTACTTC.

The chain is built from TRBV6-5 and TRBJ1-1; a weak D match, TRBD1 (6 bases). The CDR3 extends over 15 amino acids. V lost 6 bases, J lost 1 base, and 15 bases lay in between. Germline CDR1 is MNHEY and CDR2 is SVGAGI. The chain's CDR3 is CASRRFGQPNTEAFF. The CDR3 DNA follows: TGTGCCAGCAGACGATTCGGACAGCCGAACACTGAAGCTTTCTTT.

This clone has just one count. The chain uses TRBV18 and TRBJ1-1, with 9 nucleotides matching TRBD1. The CDR3 spans 14 residues. Germline CDR1 is KGHSH and CDR2 is LQKENI. V shed 10 bases, J shed 4 bases, and the junction held 10 bases outside the gene matches. This chain's CDR3 is CANSGVGQGTEAFF. CDR3 bases: TGTGCCAACTCCGGGGTGGGACAGGGCACTGAAGCTTTCTTT.

V usage is TRBV11-2 and J usage is TRBJ2-4; the match to TRBD2 covers 7 bases. V gave up 5 bases and J gave up 3 bases; unmatched junction bases: 4. The CDR3 has 14 residues. The germline V gene has CDR1 SGHAT and CDR2 FQNNGV. The CDR3 DNA is TGTGCCAGCAGCCCCTCTAGCGGCAAAAACATTCAGTACTTC. Protein sequence: CASSPSSGKNIQYF.

The genes are TRBV4-1 and TRBJ1-5, with D unresolved. Trimming took 4 bases from V and 2 from J, leaving 12 bases between them. CDR1 and CDR2 (germline): MGHRA, YSYEKL. This CDR3 contains 15 residues. CDR3 sequence (DNA): TGCGCCAGCAGCCCACAACGCGGCGGCAATCAGCCCCAGCATTTT. This encodes CASSPQRGGNQPQHF.

This clone was counted once. The V gene is TRBV29-1, the J gene TRBJ2-1; 8 bases are shared with TRBD1. V dropped 7 bases and J dropped 3; count of bases not matched to a gene: 14. The length of the CDR3 is 16 residues. CDR1 is SQVTM and CDR2 is ANQGSEA in the germline V gene. The CDR3 sequence: CSATGDTGGVYNEQFF. The DNA for the CDR3 is TGCAGCGCCACCGGGGATACAGGGGGAGTCTACAATGAGCAGTTCTTC.

J is TRBJ1-3 and V is TRBV6-2 or TRBV6-3; 7 nucleotides line up with TRBD1. The CDR3 is made up of 15 amino acids. Germline V gives CDR1 MNHEY, CDR2 SVGEGT. The ends lost 6 bases at V and 0 bases at J; junction bases unmatched: 5. CDR3 bases: TGTGCCAGCAGCAAAGGACAGGTCTCTGGAAACACCATATATTTT. Translation: CASSKGQVSGNTIYF.

This chain joins TRBV6-5 and TRBJ2-5; a weak D match, TRBD2 (5 bases). The V end was cut by 5 bases, the J end by 7 bases, with 14 bases between. The CDR3 extends over 13 amino acids. Germline V lookup: CDR1 MNHEY, CDR2 SVGAGI. The CDR3 region is CASSKSGGGTQYF. In DNA, the CDR3 is TGTGCCAGCAGTAAGAGCGGTGGTGGGACCCAGTACTTC.

This rearrangement joins TRBV6-5 to TRBJ1-1; unclear D gene. V shed 10 bases and J shed 6 bases, with 18 bases lying between them. This CDR3 region has 13 residues. CDR1 is MNHEY, CDR2 SVGAGI, per germline. The CDR3 protein is CATQVGIISEAFF. The CDR3 DNA reads as TGTGCCACCCAAGTTGGCATAATTTCTGAAGCTTTCTTT.

This chain connects TRBV18 to TRBJ2-7; D may be TRBD2 (5 bases). Per germline, CDR1 KGHSH and CDR2 LQKENI. Trimming cost V 3 bases and J 0 bases, with 15 bases left between them. CDR3 length equals 16 residues. The CDR3 protein is CASSPGSESGSYEQYF. Written as DNA, the CDR3 is TGTGCCAGCTCACCCGGGTCGGAAAGCGGCTCCTACGAGCAGTACTTC.

The V gene is TRBV10-3, the J gene TRBJ1-3; D remains unclear. This CDR3 comprises 12 residues. From germline, CDR1 is ENHRY and CDR2 SYGVKD. Trimming took 10 bases from V and 7 from J, leaving 14 bases between them. This chain's CDR3 is CATTRRENTIYF. DNA of the CDR3: TGTGCCACTACCCGACGGGAGAACACCATATATTTT.

On this clone: The sample contains more than one DNA sequence encoding this CDR3. This chain links TRBV9 with TRBJ1-4; 7 bases align to TRBD1. The CDR3 spans 14 residues. Germline V gene data show CDR1 as SGDLS and CDR2 as YYNGEE. V shed 1 base and J 7 bases; nucleotides not matched to a gene: 4. The CDR3 sequence is CASSVTGDGEKLFF. The CDR3 region has the DNA TGTGCCAGCAGCGTAACAGGGGACGGTGAAAAACTGTTTTTT.

This clone was seen only once. The chain uses TRBV2 and TRBJ2-3; no clear D. The V end lost 5 bases, the J end lost 2 bases, and 17 bases lay between the germline ends. This CDR3 spans 16 amino acids. Germline CDR1 reads SNHLY; CDR2 reads FYNNEI. CDR3 in amino acids: CASSHERDTFTDTQYF. CDR3 nucleotide sequence: TGTGCCAGCAGTCACGAGAGAGACACCTTCACAGATACGCAGTATTTT.

Only one count was recorded for this clone. V usage is TRBV6-6 and J usage is TRBJ1-1, with D uncertain. Germline CDR1 MNHNY, CDR2 SVGAGI (reference sequence). V lost 6 bases and J 1 base, leaving 6 bases between the germline ends. CDR3 length equals 12 residues. The CDR3: CASSTSNTEAFF. The CDR3 DNA sequence: TGTGCCAGCAGCACATCGAACACTGAAGCTTTCTTT.

CDR3 sequence: CASSASQTLSGANVLTF. Written as DNA, the CDR3 is TGTGCCAGCAGCGCTTCACAGACCCTCTCTGGGGCCAACGTCCTGACTTTC. The chain carries TRBV6-4 and TRBJ2-6, with unresolved D. Germline CDR1 reads MRHNA; CDR2 reads SNTAGT. This CDR3 region has 17 residues. The V end was cut by 6 bases, the J end by 0 bases, with 15 bases between.

This chain joins TRBV19 and TRBJ1-6, with 7 bases that match TRBD1. V shed 8 bases, J shed 4 bases, and the junction held 20 bases outside the gene matches. The CDR3 runs to 19 residues. Germline values: CDR1 LNHDA, CDR2 SQIVND (reference sequence). The CDR3 loop is CASSSPGTVIQNYNSPLHF. The CDR3 DNA reads TGTGCCAGTTCATCTCCGGGGACAGTCATCCAGAATTATAATTCACCCCTCCACTTT.

The J gene is TRBJ1-2, the V gene TRBV28; tentatively, D is TRBD1 (6 bases). The CDR3 has 15 amino acids. Germline V gene lookup returns CDR1 MDHEN and CDR2 SYDVKM. Between the trimmed V and J ends, which lost 5 bases and 4 bases, there was a span of 17 bases. The CDR3, as DNA: TGTGCCAGCAGTCGGACCTCGACAGGCCTCTATGGCTACACCTTC. Translated, it gives CASSRTSTGLYGYTF.

The rearrangement uses TRBV7-9 and TRBJ1-1; 8 bases are shared with TRBD1. The CDR3 runs to 16 residues. J was trimmed by 0 bases and V by 5 bases; bases with no gene match: 8. Germline V gene lookup returns CDR1 SEHNR and CDR2 FQNEAQ (reference sequence). The CDR3 spells CASSPPGTGLNTEAFF. CDR3 coding DNA: TGTGCCAGCAGCCCCCCAGGGACAGGCTTGAACACTGAAGCTTTCTTT.

The J gene is TRBJ2-3, the V gene TRBV7-9; 7 bases are shared with TRBD2. This CDR3 has 14 amino acids. The trim removed 5 bases at V and 4 bases at J, leaving 6 bases unmatched. Germline V gene data show CDR1 as SEHNR and CDR2 as FQNEAQ (reference sequence). For the CDR3, the DNA is TGTGCCAGCAGCCGGAGCGGGACCTCAGATACGCAGTATTTT. Residues: CASSRSGTSDTQYF.

This chain joins TRBV11-2 and TRBJ1-3; no definite D call. V lost 5 bases to trimming and J lost 9 bases, with 11 bases between them. The CDR3 has 12 amino acids. Germline-derived CDR1 and CDR2 are SGHAT and FQNNGV. The CDR3 protein is CASSSPVGTIYF. CDR3 nucleotides: TGTGCCAGCAGCAGTCCCGTCGGCACCATATATTTT.